The source of this TCR beta chain is a study of CD39 and CD103 CD8 tumor-infiltrating T cells listed by TCRdb under 2018. Looking at the study overall: The repertoire comparisons shown came from four patients: one with an HPV-positive HNSCC, one with an HPV-negative HNSCC, one with ovarian cancer and one with melanoma. Deep sequencing of TCRbeta CDR3 was used to compare the repertoires of CD8 TIL subsets, defined by CD103 and CD39, with those of peripheral memory CD8 T cells. Study-wide findings and limitations: DP TIL clonotypes were rarely detected in blood or uninvolved lymph node, whereas DN TIL clonotypes were found to largely overlap with peripheral memory CD8 repertoires. DP CD8 TILs appeared to be more oligoclonal than DN and SP CD8 TILs and blood memory CD8 T cells, with roughly 55-90% covered by the top 30 clonotypes.

At the time samples were collected, the patients were not on therapy, although their prior treatments varied from chemotherapy, radiotherapy, surgery and immunotherapy to none at all. After thawing, cells were enriched for T lymphocytes using a negative-selection kit, and EpCAM beads were added for tumor-infiltrating lymphocytes. Memory CD8 T cells were sorted using a CD8+CD4-CD45RA- gate, without regard to whether the cells expressed CCR7. Before analysis, peripheral blood mononuclear cells were isolated on a Ficoll-Paque PLUS gradient and cryopreserved. On a FACSAria II, each population was sorted to over 98% purity, and the resulting cell pellets were frozen for TCR sequencing with no culture step. Trimming takes 1 base from V and 8 bases from J, and the germline ends sit 12 bases apart. For CDR1 and CDR2, the germline V gene (reference sequence) lists LNHNV and YYDKDF. The CDR3 contains 14 residues, cysteine and phenylalanine counted. Solely the CDR3 DNA is kept, with 42 bases framed from the first base.

About this clone itself: Which antigen it targets is not known. No much larger clonotype is one base removed from it; base qualities were not supplied.

For each subset, between about 9,500 and 110,000 sorted cells were used for genomic DNA extraction with the DNeasy Blood and Tissue Kit. TCRbeta V-J or V-D-J regions were sequenced and mapped by the immunoSEQ service, with coverage above 10x per sample. Per the original workflow: Only productive rearrangements exported from the immunoSEQ Analyzer platform were analyzed, with clonality assessed on the 500 most abundant clones. The Morisita-Horn similarity index and the Jaccard index were used to quantify repertoire overlap between populations. Morisita-Horn similarity between CD8 T-cell subset TCR repertoires was measured in a handful of cancer patients. What TCRdb holds here is the immuneACCESS table cut down to in-frame rearrangements. Part of the clones is not present; checked against another copy, under half of the missing clones reflect an unresolved V gene, and the others are unexplained. From that table come the V and J calls and clone size; the DNA was used to work out D and trimming. The sample table lists some 16,000 clones, over 80% of them with a count of one. The ten largest clones represent more than 3.5% of the sample.

The clonotype was recovered from a human donor with head and neck squamous cell carcinoma. The sample consisted of CD8+ T cells sorted from blood. According to the study, the label for this sample's cell subset or site signals: total memory CD8 T cells (CD45RA-CCR7+/-) from blood or uninvolved lymph node. The chain is made from TRBV15 and TRBJ1-3; matching of 5 bases hints at TRBD1 as the D gene. The DNA is TGTGCCACCAGCAGAGGAGGGGAGACGGACACCATATATTTT. Its protein is CATSRGGETDTIYF.